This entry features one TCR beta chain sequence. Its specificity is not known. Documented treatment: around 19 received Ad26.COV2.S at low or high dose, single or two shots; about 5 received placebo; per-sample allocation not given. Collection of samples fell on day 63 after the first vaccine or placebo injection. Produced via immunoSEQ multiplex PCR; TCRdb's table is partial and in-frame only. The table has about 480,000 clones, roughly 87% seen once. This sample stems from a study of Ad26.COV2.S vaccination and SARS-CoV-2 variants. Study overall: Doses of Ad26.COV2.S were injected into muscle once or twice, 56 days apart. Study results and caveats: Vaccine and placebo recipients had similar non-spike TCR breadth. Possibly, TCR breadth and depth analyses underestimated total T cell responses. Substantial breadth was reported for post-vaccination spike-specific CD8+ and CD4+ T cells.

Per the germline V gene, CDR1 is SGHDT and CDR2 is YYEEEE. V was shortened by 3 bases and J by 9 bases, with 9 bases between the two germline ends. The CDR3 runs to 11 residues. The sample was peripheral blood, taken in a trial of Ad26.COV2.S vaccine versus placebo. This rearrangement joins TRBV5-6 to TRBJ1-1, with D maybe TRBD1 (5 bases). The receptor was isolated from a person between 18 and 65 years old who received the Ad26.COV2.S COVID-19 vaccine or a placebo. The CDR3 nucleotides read TGTGCCAGCAGCTCGGGACTGCAAGCTTTCTTT. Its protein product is CASSSGLQAFF.